The following is a T cell receptor beta chain sequence with its context. The antigen remains undetermined. Terminally differentiated effector memory CD45RA+ cells were left out of the naive CD8 fraction, which was CD45RO-negative and positively selected for CCR7. The data were taken from a study of shared clonotypes between healthy human individuals. Regarding the study as a whole: Generation probabilities were higher for clonotypes shared across all four sorted-subset donors than for unshared ones.

The V and J ends lost 3 bases and 3 bases, in that order; junction bases with no gene match: 16. The V gene's germline CDR1 is KGHSH and CDR2 LQKENI. The CDR3 has 21 amino acids. The method was immunoSEQ multiplex PCR; TCRdb's version includes in-frame clones alone and lacks a portion of them. The repertoire holds roughly 590,000 clones, with nearly 97% as singletons. Sequencing was carried out using naive CD8+ T cells sorted from blood. The chain recombines TRBV18 with TRBJ2-1, with 14 bases aligning to TRBD2. The source of this sequence is a woman aged 25 to 45 in good health. CDR3 in amino acids: CASSPRLQIPGLAGVYNEQFF. In DNA form, the CDR3 reads TGTGCCAGCTCACCCAGACTCCAAATACCGGGACTAGCGGGAGTCTACAATGAGCAGTTCTTC.